Sequencing of this T cell receptor (beta chain) was carried out in a study of vaccination effects on CD4 cells after COVID-19. Study overall: Under the ViraFEST assay, PBMC were stimulated with viral peptide pools so that antigen-specific CD4+ T cells expanded. Sequencing was performed afterwards. Post-vaccine sampling occurred a median 72 days after the second dose.

Findings and limits, study-wide: From healthy vaccinees, only 1 of 255 vaccine-induced clones also reacted to common cold coronaviruses.

Scientists isolated CD4+ T cells after a roughly 9-day culture period ended. Vaccine administered to participants consisted of two doses of either BNT162b2 or mRNA-1273. Absence of prior SARS-CoV-2 infection characterized the vaccine recipients, who showed negative nucleocapsid antibodies. Some clones are missing from TCRdb's copy, which holds only in-frame ones; the method was immunoSEQ multiplex PCR. The sample carries 40,000 to 50,000 clones, roughly 72% recorded once. This clone was counted a few times. The antigen remains unidentified. This specimen was CD4+ T cells from PBMCs cultured without peptide, taken after COVID-19 vaccination. The clonotype was recovered from a human donor who received a COVID-19 vaccine.

CDR3 residues: CASSHGPFTGELFF. The CDR3 bases are TGCGCCAGCAGTCACGGGCCTTTCACCGGGGAGCTGTTTTTT. This chain uses TRBV10-1 with TRBJ2-2; no clear D. V shed 5 bases and J shed 4 bases, with 11 bases lying between them. Germline-derived CDR1 and CDR2 are WNHNN and SYGVQD (reference sequence). The length of the CDR3 is 14 residues.